What follows are 20 T cell receptor beta chains derived from one specimen sequenced in a study of T cell responses to AZD1222 COVID-19 vaccine. Profiled with immunoSEQ multiplex PCR; TCRdb holds only in-frame clones, not every one. The sample shows roughly 120,000 clones, about 88% of them seen only once. This material consisted of peripheral blood, taken 28 days after the second AZD1222 dose. These receptors all come from an adult who received the AZD1222 COVID-19 vaccine.

This chain connects TRBV18 to TRBJ2-5, with 8 nucleotides matching TRBD1. The germline V gene encodes CDR1 KGHSH and CDR2 LQKENI. The CDR3 has 15 residues. The V segment lost 3 bases and the J segment 1 base; nucleotides outside the gene matches: 4. CDR3 loop: CASSPGQAGQETQYF. The CDR3 coding sequence is TGTGCCAGCTCACCGGGACAGGCGGGCCAAGAGACCCAGTACTTC.

J is TRBJ1-5 and V is TRBV19, with D possibly matching TRBD1 (5 bases). With 5 bases removed from V and 5 bases from J, the gap between germline ends came to 19 bases. This CDR3 has 16 residues. Germline V gives CDR1 LNHDA, CDR2 SQIVND (reference sequence). CDR3 DNA sequence: TGTGCCAGTAGTCCACTAACGGGACTCGGGGATCAGCCCCAGCATTTT. This codes for CASSPLTGLGDQPQHF.

The V gene is TRBV30, the J gene TRBJ1-4; perhaps TRBD1 as D (6 bases). This CDR3 is 13 amino acids long. Between the trimmed V and J ends, which lost 4 bases and 5 bases, there was a span of 11 bases. Germline V gene lookup returns CDR1 GTSNPN and CDR2 SVGIG (reference sequence). As DNA, the CDR3 is TGTGCCTGGAATAACAGGGTGAATGAAAAACTGTTTTTT. This sequence encodes CAWNNRVNEKLFF.

The gene calls are TRBV7-2 and TRBJ1-1, with 9 bases that match TRBD1. J was trimmed by 4 bases and V by 4 bases; bases with no gene match: 4. CDR3 length equals 14 residues. From germline, CDR1 is SGHTA and CDR2 FQGNSA. CDR3 nucleotide sequence: TGTGCCAGCAGCTACAGGGGGCGGCCCACTGAAGCTTTCTTT. Its protein is CASSYRGRPTEAFF. The full variable domain, its missing parts supplied by reference TRBV7-2 and TRBJ1-1, is GAGVSQSPSNKVTEKGKDVELRCDPISGHTALYWYRQSLGQGLEFLIYFQGNSAPDKSGLPSDRFSAERTGGSVSTLTIQRTQQEDSAVYLCASSYRGRPTEAFFGQGTRLTVV.

V and J are TRBV11-2 and TRBJ1-3; weak D call: TRBD1 (5 bases). Per germline, CDR1 SGHAT and CDR2 FQNNGV. The CDR3 loop spans 16 amino acids. V dropped 5 bases and J dropped 3 bases, with 17 bases sitting between them. The CDR3 nucleotides are TGTGCCAGCAGCCCGGACGGAAAGGGACTTGGAAACACCATATATTTT. Translating gives CASSPDGKGLGNTIYF.

The chain carries TRBV5-4 and TRBJ2-5; TRBD2 is a possible D gene (6 bases). Trimming removed 0 bases at V and 5 bases at J, with 11 bases between. Per germline, CDR1 SGHNT and CDR2 YYREEE (reference sequence). This CDR3 has 14 amino acids. CDR3 in amino acids: CASSLERGGETQYF. CDR3 nucleotide sequence: TGTGCCAGCAGCTTGGAGCGCGGAGGGGAGACCCAGTACTTC. Combining the CDR3 with reference TRBV5-4 and TRBJ2-5 gives the whole variable domain ETGVTQSPTHLIKTRGQQVTLRCSSQSGHNTVSWYQQALGQGPQFIFQYYREEENGRGNFPPRFSGLQFPNYSSELNVNALELDDSALYLCASSLERGGETQYFGPGTRLLVL.

The genes are TRBV13 and TRBJ1-1; D unclear. Germline values: CDR1 PRHDT, CDR2 FYEKMQ (reference sequence). V gave up 2 bases and J gave up 8 bases, with 6 bases separating them. This CDR3 region has 11 residues. In DNA form, the CDR3 reads TGTGCCAGCAGCTTACAACGGGAAGCTTTCTTT. Protein: CASSLQREAFF.

A single count supports this clone. The rearrangement joins TRBV5-6 to TRBJ2-7, with unresolved D. The length of the CDR3 is 11 residues. Germline-derived CDR1 and CDR2 are SGHDT and YYEEEE. Trimming left V 1 base short and J 3 bases short, with 2 bases between. This chain's CDR3 is CASSLFYEQYF. The CDR3 DNA sequence: TGTGCCAGCAGCTTGTTCTACGAGCAGTACTTC.

This clone was seen a single time. The chain links TRBV6-5 to TRBJ2-2; tentative D call: TRBD2 (5 bases). The V end was cut by 1 base, the J end by 8 bases, with 8 bases between. The CDR3 totals 13 residues. The germline V gene encodes CDR1 MNHEY and CDR2 SVGAGI. The CDR3 here is CASSYWRPGELFF. CDR3 DNA sequence: TGTGCCAGCAGTTACTGGAGGCCGGGGGAGCTGTTTTTT.

Concerning this clone: The same CDR3 arises from other DNA sequences in this sample as well. The chain uses TRBV29-1 and TRBJ1-1; no clear D gene. There are 11 residues in the CDR3. Trimming shortened V by 4 bases and J by 5 bases, and 8 bases separated the two germline ends. Per the germline V gene, CDR1 is SQVTM and CDR2 is ANQGSEA. The CDR3 region has the DNA TGCAGCGTTGTAGGGAGGACTGAAGCTTTCTTT. This sequence encodes CSVVGRTEAFF.

This clone has just a few counts. One end of the junction is discordant with germline, which a read error may explain. The gene calls are TRBV28 and TRBJ1-4, with 9 bases that match TRBD1. CDR1 MDHEN and CDR2 SYDVKM come from the germline V gene. The CDR3 is 13 amino acids. In DNA, the CDR3 is TGTGCGAGCAAAGGGACAGGGAATGAAAAACTGTTTTTT. It is translated as CASKGTGNEKLFF.

This chain connects TRBV5-4 to TRBJ1-4, with D tentatively TRBD1 (6 bases). V was pared by 1 base and J by 8 bases, with 12 bases between. CDR3 size: 14 residues. Per the germline V gene, CDR1 is SGHNT and CDR2 is YYREEE (reference sequence). CDR3 residues: CASSLTGLEEKLFF. The CDR3 region has the DNA TGTGCCAGCAGCTTGACAGGGCTGGAAGAAAAACTGTTTTTT.

The rearrangement joins TRBV7-9 to TRBJ1-6; no reliable D call. The CDR3 covers 13 residues. The germline CDR1 and CDR2 sequences are SEHNR and FQNEAQ (reference sequence). Trimming removed 0 bases at V and 11 bases at J, with 8 bases between. CDR3 loop: CASSLARPAPLHF. DNA for the CDR3: TGTGCCAGCAGCTTAGCCCGGCCGGCACCCCTCCACTTT.

Points on this clone: Distinct nucleotide sequences in the sample also encode this CDR3. The rearrangement uses TRBV12-3 or TRBV12-4 and TRBJ1-1, with a tentative D call TRBD1 (5 bases). The CDR3 length is 13 residues. The V end was cut by 3 bases, the J end by 4 bases, with 9 bases between. For the CDR3, the DNA is TGTGCCAGCAGTTTGGCGGGGGGCACTGAAGCTTTCTTT. It specifies CASSLAGGTEAFF.

V usage is TRBV5-1 and J usage is TRBJ1-2; D not certain. With 2 bases removed from V and 5 bases from J, the gap between germline ends came to 7 bases. This CDR3 region has 12 residues. Germline V CDR1 and CDR2: SGHRS, YFSETQ. The CDR3: CASSLDTYGYTF. The CDR3 DNA reads TGCGCCAGCAGCTTAGATACGTATGGCTACACCTTC.

This chain links TRBV7-8 with TRBJ1-2; D is undetermined. V was clipped by 5 bases and J by 1 base, with 8 bases between them. Germline V gene lookup returns CDR1 SGHVS and CDR2 FQNEAQ. The CDR3 is 13 residues long. DNA of the CDR3: TGTGCCAGCAGCCCTATGAGTAACTATGGCTACACCTTC. It codes for CASSPMSNYGYTF.

This sequence joins TRBV7-9 and TRBJ1-4; tentative D call: TRBD1 (6 bases). V lost 5 bases, J lost 8 bases, and 18 bases lay in between. The CDR3 is 15 amino acids. From germline, CDR1 is SEHNR and CDR2 FQNEAQ (reference sequence). CDR3 sequence (DNA): TGTGCCAGCAGCCCCGGGGACACCAGCGGAGAAAAACTGTTTTTT. It is translated as CASSPGDTSGEKLFF. Based on the CDR3 plus reference TRBV7-9 and TRBJ1-4, the full variable domain is DTGVSQNPRHKITKRGQNVTFRCDPISEHNRLYWYRQTLGQGPEFLTYFQNEAQLEKSRLLSDRFSAERPKGSFSTLEIQRTEQGDSAMYLCASSPGDTSGEKLFFGSGTQLSVL.

CDR3 residues: CASSRDTGEGQYF. The CDR3 DNA reads TGTGCCAGCTCACGGGACACGGGTGAAGGGCAGTACTTC. This sequence joins TRBV18 and TRBJ2-7, with D possibly being TRBD1 (6 bases). Trimming took 4 bases from V and 9 from J, leaving 16 bases between them. This CDR3 comprises 13 residues. Germline CDR1 is KGHSH and CDR2 is LQKENI.

V is TRBV4-2 and J is TRBJ1-2, with unresolved D. Trimming took 0 bases from V and 5 from J, leaving 4 bases between them. Per the germline V gene, CDR1 is LGHNA and CDR2 is YNFKEQ. The CDR3 extends over 12 amino acids. DNA of the CDR3: TGTGCCAGCAGCCAAGAGGGGTATGGCTACACCTTC. As protein: CASSQEGYGYTF.

CDR3 nucleotides: TGTGCCAGTAACCCTCTAGCGGGGGGGCGAACCGGGGAGCTGTTTTTT. Translation gives CASNPLAGGRTGELFF. The chain employs TRBV19 and TRBJ2-2; 12 positions agree with TRBD2. Per germline, CDR1 LNHDA and CDR2 SQIVND (reference sequence). V was pared by 7 bases and J by 5 bases, with 8 bases of the junction left unmatched. CDR3 size: 16 residues.